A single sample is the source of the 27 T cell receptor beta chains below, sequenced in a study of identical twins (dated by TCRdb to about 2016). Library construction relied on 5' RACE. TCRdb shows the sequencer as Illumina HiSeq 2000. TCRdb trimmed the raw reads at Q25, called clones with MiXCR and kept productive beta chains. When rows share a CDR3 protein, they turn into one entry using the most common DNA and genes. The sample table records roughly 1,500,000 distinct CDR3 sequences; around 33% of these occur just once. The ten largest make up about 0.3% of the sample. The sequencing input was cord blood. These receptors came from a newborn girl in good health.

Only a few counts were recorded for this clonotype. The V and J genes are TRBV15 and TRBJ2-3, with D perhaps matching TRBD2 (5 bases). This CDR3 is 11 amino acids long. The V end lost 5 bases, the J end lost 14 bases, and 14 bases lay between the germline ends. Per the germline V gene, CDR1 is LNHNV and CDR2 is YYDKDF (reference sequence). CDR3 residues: CATSDMASLYF. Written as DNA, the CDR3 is TGTGCCACCAGCGATATGGCTAGCCTGTATTTT. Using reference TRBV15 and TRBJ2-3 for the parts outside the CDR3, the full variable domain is DAMVIQNPRYQVTQFGKPVTLSCSQTLNHNVMYWYQQKSSQAPKLLFHYYDKDFNNEADTPDNFQSRRPNTSFCFLDIRSPGLGDTAMYLCATSDMASLYFGPGTRLTVL.

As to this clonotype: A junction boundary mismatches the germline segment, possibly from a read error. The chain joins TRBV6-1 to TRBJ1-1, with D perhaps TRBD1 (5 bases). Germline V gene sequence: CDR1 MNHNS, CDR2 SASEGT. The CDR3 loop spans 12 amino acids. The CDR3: CACRVMNTEAFF. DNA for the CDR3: TGTGCCTGCAGGGTCATGAACACTGAAGCTTTCTTT.

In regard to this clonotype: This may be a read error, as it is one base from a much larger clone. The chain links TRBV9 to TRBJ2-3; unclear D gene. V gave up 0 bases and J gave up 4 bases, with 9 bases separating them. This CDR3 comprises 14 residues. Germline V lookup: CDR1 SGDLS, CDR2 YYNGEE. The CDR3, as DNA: TGTGCCAGCAGCGTAGCTGGCTACCCAGATACGCAGTATTTT. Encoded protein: CASSVAGYPDTQYF.

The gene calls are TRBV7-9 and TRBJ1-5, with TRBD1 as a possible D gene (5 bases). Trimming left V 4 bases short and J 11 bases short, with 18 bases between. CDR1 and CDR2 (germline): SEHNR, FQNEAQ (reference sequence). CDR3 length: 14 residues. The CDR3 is CASSSYRDPWAQHF. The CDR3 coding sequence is TGTGCCAGCAGCTCATACCGGGACCCTTGGGCCCAGCATTTT.

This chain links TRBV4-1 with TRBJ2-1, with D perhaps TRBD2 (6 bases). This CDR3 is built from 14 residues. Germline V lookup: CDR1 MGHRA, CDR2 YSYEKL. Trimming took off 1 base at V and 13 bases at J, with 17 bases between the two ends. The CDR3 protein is CASSQGTSQETQFF. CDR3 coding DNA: TGCGCCAGCAGCCAAGGAACTAGCCAAGAGACCCAGTTCTTC.

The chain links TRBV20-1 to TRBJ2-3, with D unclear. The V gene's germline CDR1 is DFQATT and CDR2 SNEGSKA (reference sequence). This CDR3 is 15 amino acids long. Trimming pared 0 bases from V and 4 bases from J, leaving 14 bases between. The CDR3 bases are TGCAGTGCTAGAGATTTAAGGAAGACGGCAGATACGCAGTATTTT. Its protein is CSARDLRKTADTQYF.

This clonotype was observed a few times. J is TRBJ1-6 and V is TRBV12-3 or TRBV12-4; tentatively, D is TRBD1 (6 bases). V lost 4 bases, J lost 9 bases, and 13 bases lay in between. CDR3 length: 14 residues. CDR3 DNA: TGTGCCAGCAGTTCCGACCAGGGGACTTCACCCCTCCACTTT. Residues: CASSSDQGTSPLHF.

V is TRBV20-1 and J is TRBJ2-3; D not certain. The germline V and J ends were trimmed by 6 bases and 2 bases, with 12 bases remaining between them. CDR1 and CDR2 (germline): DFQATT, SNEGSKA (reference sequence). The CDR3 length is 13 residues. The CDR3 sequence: CSAHHLNTDTQYF. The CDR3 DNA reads TGCAGTGCCCATCACTTAAACACAGATACGCAGTATTTT.

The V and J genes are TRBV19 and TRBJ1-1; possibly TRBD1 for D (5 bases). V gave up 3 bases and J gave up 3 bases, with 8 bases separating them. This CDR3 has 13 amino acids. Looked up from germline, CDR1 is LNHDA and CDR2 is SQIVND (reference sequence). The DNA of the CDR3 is TGTGCCAGTAGTATCTTCAGGGACACTGAAGCTTTCTTT. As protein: CASSIFRDTEAFF. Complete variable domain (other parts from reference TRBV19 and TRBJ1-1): DGGITQSPKYLFRKEGQNVTLSCEQNLNHDAMYWYRQDPGQGLRLIYYSQIVNDFQKGDIAEGYSVSREKKESFPLTVTSAQKNPTAFYLCASSIFRDTEAFFGQGTRLTVV.

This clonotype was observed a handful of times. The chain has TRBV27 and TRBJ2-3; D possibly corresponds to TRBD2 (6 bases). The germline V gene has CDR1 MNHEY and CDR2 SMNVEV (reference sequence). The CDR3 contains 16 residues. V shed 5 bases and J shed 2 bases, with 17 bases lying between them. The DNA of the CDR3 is TGTGCCAGCAGTCCGCGGTTACTAGCCCCCACAGATACGCAGTATTTT. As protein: CASSPRLLAPTDTQYF.

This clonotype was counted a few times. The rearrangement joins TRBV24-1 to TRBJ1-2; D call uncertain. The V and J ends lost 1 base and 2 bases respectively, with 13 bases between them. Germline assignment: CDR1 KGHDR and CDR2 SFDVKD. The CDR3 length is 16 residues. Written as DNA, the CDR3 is TGTGCCACCAGTGATTTAATTCCAGGCCTAAACTATGGCTACACCTTC. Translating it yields CATSDLIPGLNYGYTF.

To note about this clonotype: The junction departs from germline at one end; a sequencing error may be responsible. The chain's CDR3 is CASSLEGSGPYNKQFF. In DNA form, the CDR3 reads TGCGCCAGCAGCTTGGAGGGTAGCGGTCCCTACAATAAGCAGTTCTTC. V gene TRBV5-1 combines with J gene TRBJ2-1, with a possible D match to TRBD2 (6 bases). The germline V gene has CDR1 SGHRS and CDR2 YFSETQ. This CDR3 contains 16 residues.

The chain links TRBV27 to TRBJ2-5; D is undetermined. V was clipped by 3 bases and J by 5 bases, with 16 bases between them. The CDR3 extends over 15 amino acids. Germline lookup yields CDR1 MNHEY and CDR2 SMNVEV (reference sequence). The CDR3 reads CASSFRTQMGETQYF. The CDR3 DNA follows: TGTGCCAGCAGTTTCCGGACCCAAATGGGGGAGACCCAGTACTTC.

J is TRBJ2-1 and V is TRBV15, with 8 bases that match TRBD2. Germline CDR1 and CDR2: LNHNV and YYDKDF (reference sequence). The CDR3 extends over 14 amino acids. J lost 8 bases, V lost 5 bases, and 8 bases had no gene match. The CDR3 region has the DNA TGTGCCACCAGCGAGGGACTAGTGGGCGATGAGCAGTTCTTC. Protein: CATSEGLVGDEQFF.

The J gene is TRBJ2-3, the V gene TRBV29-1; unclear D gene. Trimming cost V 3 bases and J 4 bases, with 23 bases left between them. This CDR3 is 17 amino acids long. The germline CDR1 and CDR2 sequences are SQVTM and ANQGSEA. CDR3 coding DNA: TGCAGCGTTGAGAGTGAGCGCCCCCCTACCCGGGCAGATACGCAGTATTTT. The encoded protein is CSVESERPPTRADTQYF.

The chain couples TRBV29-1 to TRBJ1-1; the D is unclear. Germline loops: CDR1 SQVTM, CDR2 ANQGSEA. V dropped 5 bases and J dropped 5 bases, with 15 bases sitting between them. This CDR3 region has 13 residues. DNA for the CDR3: TGCAGCGTTTCCCTCCCCCCCGGGACTGAAGCTTTCTTT. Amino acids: CSVSLPPGTEAFF.

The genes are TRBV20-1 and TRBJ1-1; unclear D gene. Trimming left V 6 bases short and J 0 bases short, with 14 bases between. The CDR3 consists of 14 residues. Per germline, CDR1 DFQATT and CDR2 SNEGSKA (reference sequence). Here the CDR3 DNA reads TGCAGTGCCCCCCCAACAGTTATGAACACTGAAGCTTTCTTT. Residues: CSAPPTVMNTEAFF.

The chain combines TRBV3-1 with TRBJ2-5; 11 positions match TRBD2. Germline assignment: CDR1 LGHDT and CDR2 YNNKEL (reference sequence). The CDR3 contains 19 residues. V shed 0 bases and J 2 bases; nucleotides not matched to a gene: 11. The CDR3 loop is CASSQDRSGGARLQETQYF. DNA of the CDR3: TGTGCCAGCAGCCAAGATCGTAGCGGGGGGGCCCGACTGCAAGAGACCCAGTACTTC.

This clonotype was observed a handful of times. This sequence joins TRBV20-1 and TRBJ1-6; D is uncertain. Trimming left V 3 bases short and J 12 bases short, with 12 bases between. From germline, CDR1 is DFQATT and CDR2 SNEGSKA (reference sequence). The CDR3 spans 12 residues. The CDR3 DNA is TGCAGTGCTAGGGCTATGGACCTACCCCTCCACTTT. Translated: CSARAMDLPLHF.

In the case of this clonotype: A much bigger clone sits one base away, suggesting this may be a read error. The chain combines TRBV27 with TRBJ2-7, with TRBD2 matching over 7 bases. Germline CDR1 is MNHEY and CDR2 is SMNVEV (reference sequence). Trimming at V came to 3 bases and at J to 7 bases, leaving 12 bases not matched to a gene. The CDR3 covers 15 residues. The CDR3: CASSLVRGEYNEQYF. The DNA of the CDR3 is TGTGCCAGCAGTTTGGTACGGGGGGAGTACAATGAGCAGTACTTC.

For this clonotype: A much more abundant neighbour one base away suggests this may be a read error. CDR3 sequence: CASSRSTSGTYNEQYF. The CDR3 bases are TGTGCCAGCAGCCGATCTACTAGCGGGACTTACAATGAGCAGTACTTC. This rearrangement joins TRBV14 to TRBJ2-1; 10 positions agree with TRBD2. The J call is in doubt because the DNA end fits TRBJ2-7 better. Germline V lookup: CDR1 SGHDN, CDR2 FVKESK. The CDR3 is 16 residues long.

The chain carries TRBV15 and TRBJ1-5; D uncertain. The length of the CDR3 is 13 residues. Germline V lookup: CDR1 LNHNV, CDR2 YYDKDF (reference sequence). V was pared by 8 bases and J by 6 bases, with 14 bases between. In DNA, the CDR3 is TGTGCCACCTCTACTCAGCGGGTTCAGCCCCAGCATTTT. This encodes CATSTQRVQPQHF.

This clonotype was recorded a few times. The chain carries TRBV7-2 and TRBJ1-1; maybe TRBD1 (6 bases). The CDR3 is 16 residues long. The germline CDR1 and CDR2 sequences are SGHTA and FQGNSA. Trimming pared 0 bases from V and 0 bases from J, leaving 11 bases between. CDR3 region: CASSLAPQGLNTEAFF. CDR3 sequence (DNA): TGTGCCAGCAGCTTAGCGCCGCAGGGGTTGAACACTGAAGCTTTCTTT. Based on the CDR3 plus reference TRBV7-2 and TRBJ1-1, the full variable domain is GAGVSQSPSNKVTEKGKDVELRCDPISGHTALYWYRQSLGQGLEFLIYFQGNSAPDKSGLPSDRFSAERTGGSVSTLTIQRTQQEDSAVYLCASSLAPQGLNTEAFFGQGTRLTVV.

The CDR3 region is CASSYPSGGTNYGYTF. The CDR3 DNA sequence: TGTGCCAGCAGTTACCCCTCGGGGGGGACTAACTATGGCTACACCTTC. This chain connects TRBV6-2 or TRBV6-3 to TRBJ1-2; tentatively, D is TRBD1 (5 bases). The CDR3 is made up of 16 amino acids. The germline gives CDR1 MNHEY, CDR2 SVGEGT. Trimming stripped 2 bases from V and 0 bases from J, with 13 bases between.

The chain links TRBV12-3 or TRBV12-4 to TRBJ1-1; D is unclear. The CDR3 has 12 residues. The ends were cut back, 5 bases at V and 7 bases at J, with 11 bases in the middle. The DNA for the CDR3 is TGTGCCAGCAGTCGTGGTAGTGGTGAAGCTTTCTTT. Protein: CASSRGSGEAFF.

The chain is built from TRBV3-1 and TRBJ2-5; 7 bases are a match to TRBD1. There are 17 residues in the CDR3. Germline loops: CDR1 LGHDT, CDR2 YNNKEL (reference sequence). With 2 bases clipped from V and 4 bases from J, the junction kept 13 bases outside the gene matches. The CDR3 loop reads CASSQLTQWDSSETQYF. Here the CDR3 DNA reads TGTGCCAGCAGCCAACTCACTCAATGGGACAGCTCAGAGACCCAGTACTTC.

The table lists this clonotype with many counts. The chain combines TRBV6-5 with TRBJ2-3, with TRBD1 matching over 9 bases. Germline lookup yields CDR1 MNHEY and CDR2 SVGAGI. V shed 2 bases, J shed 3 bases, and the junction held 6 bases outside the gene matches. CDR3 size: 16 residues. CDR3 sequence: CASSYGDRVSTDTQYF. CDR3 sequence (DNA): TGTGCCAGCAGTTACGGGGACAGGGTTTCTACAGATACGCAGTATTTT.